This T cell receptor beta chain emerged from a study of CD8+CD57+ T cells in acquired aplastic anemia. TCR beta VDJ and CDR3 profiling used genomic DNA as template. Using its own MiXCR run on the reads, TCRdb lists one record per CDR3 protein. The sample contains fewer than 150,000 distinct CDR3 sequences, over 45% of which appear only once. The CDR3 sequence is 10 residues long. Germline lookup yields CDR1 SNHLY and CDR2 FYNNEI. The V end was cut by 8 bases, the J end by 11 bases, with 7 bases between. The J gene is TRBJ1-6, the V gene TRBV2, with D hard to call. Specimen: sorted CD4+, CD8+, or CD8+CD57+ T cells (not recorded which) from PBMCs. This TCR came from a human donor in good health, serving as a control. The CDR3: CASLKPPLHF. In nucleotides, the CDR3 is TGTGCCAGCTTAAAACCACCCCTCCACTTT.